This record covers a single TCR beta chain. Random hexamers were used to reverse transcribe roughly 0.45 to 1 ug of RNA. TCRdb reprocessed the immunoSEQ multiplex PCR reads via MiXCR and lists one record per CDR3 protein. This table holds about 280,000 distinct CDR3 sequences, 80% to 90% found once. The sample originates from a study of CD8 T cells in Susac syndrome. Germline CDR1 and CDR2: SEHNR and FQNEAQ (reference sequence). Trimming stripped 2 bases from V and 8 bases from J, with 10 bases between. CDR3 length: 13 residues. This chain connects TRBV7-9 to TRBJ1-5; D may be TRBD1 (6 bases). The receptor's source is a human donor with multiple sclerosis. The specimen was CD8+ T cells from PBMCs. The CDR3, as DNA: TGTGCCAGCAGCTTATGGGGGCAAGAGCCCCAGCATTTT. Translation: CASSLWGQEPQHF.